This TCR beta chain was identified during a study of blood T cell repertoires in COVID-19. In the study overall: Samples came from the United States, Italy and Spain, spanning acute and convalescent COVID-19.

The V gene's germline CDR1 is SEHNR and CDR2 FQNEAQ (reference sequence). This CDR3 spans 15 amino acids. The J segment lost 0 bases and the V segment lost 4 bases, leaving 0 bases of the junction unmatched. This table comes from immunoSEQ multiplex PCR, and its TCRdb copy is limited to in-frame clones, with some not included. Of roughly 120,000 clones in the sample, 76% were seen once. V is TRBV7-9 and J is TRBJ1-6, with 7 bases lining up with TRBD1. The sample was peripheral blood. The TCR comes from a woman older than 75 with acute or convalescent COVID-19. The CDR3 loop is CASSSGGSYNSPLHF. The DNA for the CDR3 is TGTGCCAGCAGCTCAGGGGGCTCCTATAATTCACCCCTCCACTTT.